This T cell receptor (beta chain) was observed in a study of T cell repertoires in cytomegalovirus infection. Overall study results and limits: HLA-C-restricted CMV clonotypes gave the most frequent clonotype in two of eight donors.

In TCRdb, the reads were re-called with MiXCR into one record per CDR3 protein. The sample contains 100,000 to 150,000 distinct CDR3 sequences, approximately 30% of which appear only once. Comment on this clonotype: What it recognizes is unknown.

Germline V gene lookup returns CDR1 SEHNR and CDR2 FQNEAQ (reference sequence). This CDR3 comprises 15 residues. V lost 1 base and J 6 bases, leaving 13 bases between the germline ends. The receptor's source is a human donor in good health (CMV status not recorded). Some clones in this sample may be carry-over from other donors' samples. The sample was CD8+ T cells from cultured PBMCs, taken from culture after CMV antigen stimulation. The genes are TRBV7-9 and TRBJ1-5; D ambiguous. The CDR3 nucleotides are TGTGCCAGCAGCTTAGGCCCCTCAGAAGTTCAGCCCCAGCATTTT. It is translated as CASSLGPSEVQPQHF.